The next 30 T cell receptor beta chains were all read from a single sample in a study of OX40 agonist ivuxolimab in advanced cancers. The table came from immunoSEQ multiplex PCR; TCRdb's copy has only in-frame clones and leaves some out. The data show tens of thousands of clones, 92% seen once. The material was CD4+ or CD8+ T cells sorted from blood, obtained in a trial of the OX40 agonist ivuxolimab. These receptors were collected from an adult with an advanced solid tumor such as melanoma, head and neck, liver or kidney cancer.

CDR3 nucleotides: TGTGCCAGCAGCAAGGGACAGAACTATGGCTACACCTTC. Residues: CASSKGQNYGYTF. The rearrangement joins TRBV6-5 to TRBJ1-2, with TRBD1 matching over 7 bases. The germline V gene has CDR1 MNHEY and CDR2 SVGAGI. Trimming at V came to 6 bases and at J to 2 bases, leaving 3 bases not matched to a gene. The CDR3 loop spans 13 amino acids.

The CDR3 sequence is CARISLGLGRLKANTGELFF. The CDR3 DNA is TGTGCCAGAATCTCATTGGGGTTAGGTCGCCTCAAAGCGAACACCGGGGAGCTGTTTTTT. The chain links TRBV19 to TRBJ2-2; D is ambiguous. Trimming took off 9 bases at V and 0 bases at J, with 29 bases between the two ends. The length of the CDR3 is 20 residues. Germline values: CDR1 LNHDA, CDR2 SQIVND (reference sequence). Full variable domain (remainder filled in from reference TRBV19 and TRBJ2-2): DGGITQSPKYLFRKEGQNVTLSCEQNLNHDAMYWYRQDPGQGLRLIYYSQIVNDFQKGDIAEGYSVSREKKESFPLTVTSAQKNPTAFYLCARISLGLGRLKANTGELFFGEGSRLTVL.

The chain has TRBV7-8 and TRBJ2-5; D might be TRBD1 (6 bases). Trimming cost V 2 bases and J 1 base, with 8 bases left between them. This CDR3 spans 14 amino acids. Germline CDR1 is SGHVS and CDR2 is FQNEAQ. In DNA, the CDR3 is TGTGCCAGCAGCTTAACCAGGGGCCAAGAGACCCAGTACTTC. It yields the protein CASSLTRGQETQYF.

This rearrangement joins TRBV30 to TRBJ2-2; D is unresolved. V was clipped by 0 bases and J by 4 bases, with 3 bases between them. CDR1 is GTSNPN, CDR2 SVGIG, per germline (reference sequence). CDR3 length equals 12 residues. The CDR3 DNA sequence: TGTGCCTGGAGTGTATCCACCGGGGAGCTGTTTTTT. Its protein is CAWSVSTGELFF.

The table lists this clone with a count of one. The V and J genes are TRBV19 and TRBJ2-3; TRBD2 agrees at 10 bases. The CDR3 runs to 15 residues. Germline V gene sequence: CDR1 LNHDA, CDR2 SQIVND (reference sequence). Trimming removed 7 bases from V and 2 bases from J; junction bases left unmatched: 6. For the CDR3, the DNA is TGTGCCAGTACCTATAGCGGGGGGCACACAGATACGCAGTATTTT. Its translation is CASTYSGGHTDTQYF.

V usage is TRBV4-1 and J usage is TRBJ2-1; 7 bases line up with TRBD2. The CDR3 sequence is 15 residues long. The germline V gene encodes CDR1 MGHRA and CDR2 YSYEKL. J was trimmed by 5 bases and V by 0 bases; bases with no gene match: 4. The CDR3 bases are TGCGCCAGCAGCCAAGATACCGGGAGGCACAATGAGCAGTTCTTC. This translates into CASSQDTGRHNEQFF.

The chain combines TRBV5-1 with TRBJ2-1; D possibly corresponds to TRBD1 (6 bases). Germline V gene data show CDR1 as SGHRS and CDR2 as YFSETQ. This CDR3 spans 15 amino acids. V was clipped by 9 bases and J by 4 bases, with 20 bases between them. CDR3 sequence (DNA): TGCGCCACCATTACCGGACAGAGGAAATACAATGAGCAGTTCTTC. Translation: CATITGQRKYNEQFF.

In nucleotides, the CDR3 is TGCGCCAGCAGCGATGGGACGTTTGGAACTAATGAAAAACTGTTTTTT. Its protein is CASSDGTFGTNEKLFF. The V gene is TRBV10-1, the J gene TRBJ1-4; TRBD1 is a possible D gene (5 bases). The CDR3 runs to 16 residues. The germline V gene encodes CDR1 WNHNN and CDR2 SYGVQD (reference sequence). Trimming removed 6 bases at V and 1 base at J, with 15 bases between.

This chain links TRBV25-1 with TRBJ2-1; 11 bases line up with TRBD2. There are 18 residues in the CDR3. V gave up 1 base and J gave up 3 bases; unmatched junction bases: 8. Germline V gives CDR1 MGHDK, CDR2 SYGVNS. DNA of the CDR3: TGTGCCAGCAGTGAATTTGTGGCTAGCGGGGGGAGCTACAATGAGCAGTTCTTC. This translates into CASSEFVASGGSYNEQFF.

The V call is TRBV9, the J call TRBJ2-7, with TRBD1 matching 10 bases. Per the germline V gene, CDR1 is SGDLS and CDR2 is YYNGEE. The CDR3 has 15 amino acids. V shed 3 bases and J 3 bases; nucleotides not matched to a gene: 6. CDR3 in DNA: TGTGCCAGCAGCGCCGGGACAGGGGACGGCTACGAGCAGTACTTC. Protein: CASSAGTGDGYEQYF.

The chain recombines TRBV25-1 with TRBJ2-7; unclear D gene. This CDR3 region has 11 residues. The germline V gene encodes CDR1 MGHDK and CDR2 SYGVNS. Trimming cost V 5 bases and J 3 bases, with 5 bases left between them. The CDR3 sequence is CASSLGYEQYF. In DNA form, the CDR3 reads TGTGCCAGCAGTTTAGGCTACGAGCAGTACTTC.

About this clone: The identical CDR3 is also encoded by other nucleotide sequences in the sample. CDR3 protein: CASSPGGEQYF. The CDR3 DNA reads as TGTGCCAGCTCACCAGGAGGTGAGCAGTACTTC. The chain couples TRBV18 to TRBJ2-7; a weak D match, TRBD2 (5 bases). Trimming left V 2 bases short and J 7 bases short, with 6 bases between. The CDR3 length is 11 residues. Germline values: CDR1 KGHSH, CDR2 LQKENI. Based on the CDR3 plus reference TRBV18 and TRBJ2-7, the full variable domain is NAGVMQNPRHLVRRRGQEARLRCSPMKGHSHVYWYRQLPEEGLKFMVYLQKENIIDESGMPKERFSAEFPKEGPSILRIQQVVRGDSAAYFCASSPGGEQYFGPGTRLTVT.

Written as DNA, the CDR3 is TGTGCCAGTAGTAGAAACAGGGACGAGCAGTACTTC. It specifies CASSRNRDEQYF. The genes are TRBV19 and TRBJ2-5; D might be TRBD1 (6 bases). The DNA end favors TRBJ2-7, so the J call may be wrong. The CDR3 runs 12 residues. Germline values: CDR1 LNHDA, CDR2 SQIVND (reference sequence).

V and J are TRBV19 and TRBJ1-5; no clear D gene. This CDR3 is 15 amino acids long. V was shortened by 3 bases and J by 2 bases, with 11 bases between the two germline ends. In germline, CDR1 is LNHDA, CDR2 SQIVND (reference sequence). This chain's CDR3 is CASSISEGGNQPQHF. The CDR3 nucleotides read TGTGCCAGTAGTATCTCGGAGGGAGGCAATCAGCCCCAGCATTTT.

Here the CDR3 reads CASSQVRLGGTEAFF. The CDR3 DNA follows: TGCGCCAGCAGCCAAGTAAGGCTTGGAGGTACTGAAGCTTTCTTT. The chain employs TRBV4-1 and TRBJ1-1, with D uncertain. The germline V gene encodes CDR1 MGHRA and CDR2 YSYEKL. Trimming pared 1 base from V and 5 bases from J, leaving 14 bases between. The CDR3 length is 15 residues.

The CDR3 bases are TGTGCCAGCAGCTTAGAACCCGCGACCGGGGAGCTGTTTTTT. It codes for CASSLEPATGELFF. This chain connects TRBV7-9 to TRBJ2-2; D call uncertain. Germline assignment: CDR1 SEHNR and CDR2 FQNEAQ (reference sequence). The V end was cut by 1 base, the J end by 5 bases, with 8 bases between. The CDR3 extends over 14 amino acids. The variable domain in full, completed from reference TRBV7-9 and TRBJ2-2, reads DTGVSQNPRHKITKRGQNVTFRCDPISEHNRLYWYRQTLGQGPEFLTYFQNEAQLEKSRLLSDRFSAERPKGSFSTLEIQRTEQGDSAMYLCASSLEPATGELFFGEGSRLTVL.

This chain joins TRBV7-9 and TRBJ2-3; 12 bases are a match to TRBD2. The CDR3 contains 19 residues. Germline CDR1 is SEHNR and CDR2 is FQNEAQ (reference sequence). The V gene end was trimmed by 4 bases and the J gene end by 0 bases; junction bases not matched to a gene: 11. The CDR3 coding sequence is TGTGCCAGCAGCTCGACCAATGTAGGGACTAGCGGGAGCACAGATACGCAGTATTTT. It is translated as CASSSTNVGTSGSTDTQYF. Complete variable domain (other parts from reference TRBV7-9 and TRBJ2-3): DTGVSQNPRHKITKRGQNVTFRCDPISEHNRLYWYRQTLGQGPEFLTYFQNEAQLEKSRLLSDRFSAERPKGSFSTLEIQRTEQGDSAMYLCASSSTNVGTSGSTDTQYFGPGTRLTVL.

The chain joins TRBV14 to TRBJ1-5; D possibly corresponds to TRBD1 (6 bases). The CDR3 is made up of 14 amino acids. Between the trimmed V and J ends, which lost 4 bases and 6 bases, there was a span of 13 bases. Germline CDR1 reads SGHDN; CDR2 reads FVKESK. The CDR3 is CASSPPGASQPQHF. DNA for the CDR3: TGTGCCAGCAGCCCACCGGGGGCGAGTCAGCCCCAGCATTTT.

The chain links TRBV7-3 to TRBJ2-7; a possible D gene is TRBD2 (5 bases). The CDR3 is 16 residues long. Deletions cut 1 base from V and 1 base from J, with 14 bases between. In germline, CDR1 is SGHTA, CDR2 FQGTGA. CDR3 in amino acids: CASSLMAGSRSYEQYF. CDR3 nucleotides: TGTGCCAGCAGCTTAATGGCGGGTAGTCGTTCCTACGAGCAGTACTTC.

The chain joins TRBV9 to TRBJ2-2; D is perhaps TRBD2 (5 bases). From germline, CDR1 is SGDLS and CDR2 YYNGEE. V lost 3 bases and J lost 0, with 6 bases in between. This CDR3 region has 14 residues. In DNA form, the CDR3 reads TGTGCCAGCAGCGGGACTCCGAACACCGGGGAGCTGTTTTTT. This encodes CASSGTPNTGELFF. The full variable domain, rest sourced from reference TRBV9 and TRBJ2-2, is DSGVTQTPKHLITATGQRVTLRCSPRSGDLSVYWYQQSLDQGLQFLIQYYNGEERAKGNILERFSAQQFPDLHSELNLSSLELGDSALYFCASSGTPNTGELFFGEGSRLTVL.

The chain couples TRBV27 to TRBJ1-6; D not certain. The CDR3 runs to 16 residues. CDR1 MNHEY and CDR2 SMNVEV come from the germline V gene (reference sequence). Trimming took off 2 bases at V and 7 bases at J, with 15 bases between the two ends. This CDR3 reads CASSLGVVEKNSPLHF. DNA for the CDR3: TGTGCCAGCAGTTTAGGCGTCGTCGAGAAGAATTCACCCCTCCACTTT.

This clone has only a few counts. The V and J genes are TRBV19 and TRBJ1-6; TRBD1 matches 7 bases. CDR1 is LNHDA and CDR2 is SQIVND in the germline V gene (reference sequence). Trimming removed 5 bases from V and 10 bases from J; junction bases left unmatched: 11. The CDR3 totals 15 residues. In DNA, the CDR3 is TGTGCCAGTAGTGGTCGACAGGGACAAAGATCACCCCTCCACTTT. Translated, it gives CASSGRQGQRSPLHF.

The chain combines TRBV29-1 with TRBJ1-1; a possible D gene is TRBD1 (5 bases). V was cut by 4 bases and J by 1 base, with 13 bases left in between. The CDR3 is made up of 14 amino acids. CDR1 SQVTM and CDR2 ANQGSEA come from the germline V gene. CDR3 loop: CSVAGGVGNTEAFF. The CDR3 DNA sequence: TGCAGCGTTGCGGGGGGAGTAGGGAACACTGAAGCTTTCTTT.

This sequence joins TRBV27 and TRBJ1-6; 7 bases line up with TRBD1. J gave up 4 bases and V 4 bases, and 4 bases lay outside the gene matches. There are 15 residues in the CDR3. The germline gives CDR1 MNHEY, CDR2 SMNVEV (reference sequence). In DNA, the CDR3 is TGTGCCAGCAGTTACCAGACAGGGTATAATTCACCCCTCCACTTT. Its translation is CASSYQTGYNSPLHF.

This clone appeared a few times. The chain uses TRBV7-3 and TRBJ2-3, with a weak D call TRBD2 (5 bases). Germline V gene lookup returns CDR1 SGHTA and CDR2 FQGTGA. This CDR3 is 14 amino acids long. Trimming took off 3 bases at V and 2 bases at J, with 9 bases between the two ends. CDR3: CASSFEGPTDTQYF. The CDR3 nucleotides read TGTGCCAGCAGCTTTGAGGGTCCCACAGATACGCAGTATTTT.

V gene TRBV11-2 combines with J gene TRBJ2-3; perhaps TRBD2 as D (7 bases). V was trimmed by 2 bases and J by 6 bases, leaving 12 bases between them. In germline, CDR1 is SGHAT, CDR2 FQNNGV. The CDR3 contains 14 residues. Written as DNA, the CDR3 is TGTGCCAGCAGCTTAAAGGGGGGGGCGGATACGCAGTATTTT. This codes for CASSLKGGADTQYF.

This sequence joins TRBV6-5 and TRBJ2-1; the match to TRBD1 covers 9 bases. CDR3 size: 15 residues. J was trimmed by 9 bases and V by 0 bases; bases with no gene match: 6. CDR1 is MNHEY and CDR2 is SVGAGI in the germline V gene. The CDR3 loop is CASSYSAGQGSEQFF. For the CDR3, the DNA is TGTGCCAGCAGTTACTCAGCGGGACAGGGTAGTGAGCAGTTCTTC.

This chain joins TRBV28 and TRBJ2-7, with a possible D match to TRBD1 (7 bases). This CDR3 has 16 residues. Trimming took off 7 bases at V and 0 bases at J, with 19 bases between the two ends. CDR1 and CDR2 (germline): MDHEN, SYDVKM. CDR3 nucleotide sequence: TGTGCCAGCACCACCTTCCAGGGGGGAATCTCCTACGAGCAGTACTTC. Translated, it gives CASTTFQGGISYEQYF. The whole variable domain, remainder taken from reference TRBV28 and TRBJ2-7, is DVKVTQSSRYLVKRTGEKVFLECVQDMDHENMFWYRQDPGLGLRLIYFSYDVKMKEKGDIPEGYSVSREKKERFSLILESASTNQTSMYLCASTTFQGGISYEQYFGPGTRLTVT.

The gene calls are TRBV6-1 and TRBJ1-3; no clear D. Per germline, CDR1 MNHNS and CDR2 SASEGT. The ends were cut back, 3 bases at V and 7 bases at J, with 4 bases in the middle. The CDR3 totals 11 residues. The chain's CDR3 is CASSDFNTIYF. The CDR3 DNA reads TGTGCCAGCAGTGACTTCAACACCATATATTTT.

The CDR3 nucleotides are TGTGCCAGCAGCCCCCGGGACTACTACAATGAGCAGTTCTTC. Its translation: CASSPRDYYNEQFF. The chain uses TRBV9 and TRBJ2-1; 7 nucleotides line up with TRBD2. Germline CDR1 is SGDLS and CDR2 is YYNGEE. With 4 bases clipped from V and 3 bases from J, the junction kept 4 bases outside the gene matches. The CDR3 totals 14 residues.